Here is one TCR beta chain with its context. Antigen unknown. This record belongs to a study of T cells expressing NK-cell markers. About the research overall: Sorted CD3+CD56+NKG2C+, CD3+CD56+NKG2C- and CD3+CD56-NKG2C+ T cells provided the TCR beta repertoires. Sequenced donors, eight in total, included seven who were HCMV-seropositive and one who was seronegative.

The CDR3 consists of 17 residues. Germline CDR1 and CDR2: LGHNA and YSLEER. TCRdb reworked the 5' RACE reads into one entry per CDR3 protein, no DNA. The ten top clones account for roughly 3.5%, within a sample of 500,000 to 700,000 distinct CDR3 sequences. Study-level results: The study found these clonotypes also leading the CD3+CD56-NKG2C+ fraction in a handful of donors. In a group of about six donors, dominant NKG2C+ clonotypes represented 1.0-7.0% of CD8+ T cells.

The chain recombines TRBV4-3 with TRBJ2-3; TCRdb's assignment of TRBD2 cannot be checked, as there is no DNA. This TCR was recovered from a man aged 18 to 30 in good health. The sequenced sample consisted of blood T cells: a sorted CD56 or NKG2C T cell subset, CD4+ or CD8+ T cells, or bulk PBMC T cells (not recorded which). CDR3 protein: CASSQDLAGTSTDTQYF.